One and the same sample provided the 17 T cell receptor beta chains below, sequenced in a study of T cell responses to AZD1222 COVID-19 vaccine (dated by TCRdb to about 2021). The time point label corresponds to: about 28 days (+/-7) after the second vaccine dose. The library was produced with the immunoSEQ multiplex PCR assay. Not all clones reach the TCRdb copy of this immuneACCESS table, which keeps in-frame sequences only. Checked studies attribute under half of the gap to unresolved V genes and leave the rest unexplained. Present in this sample are approximately 270,000 clones, around 93% of which were seen just once. The top ten clones comprise around 0.6% of the sample. The sample in question was peripheral blood, obtained 28 days after the second AZD1222 dose. The receptors stem from an adult who received the AZD1222 COVID-19 vaccine.

The V call is TRBV9, the J call TRBJ1-5, with D possibly matching TRBD1 (5 bases). CDR1 and CDR2 (germline): SGDLS, YYNGEE. Trimming took off 5 bases at V and 4 bases at J, with 10 bases between the two ends. The CDR3 extends over 13 amino acids. CDR3 nucleotide sequence: TGTGCCAGCAGTGCAGGGAGTAATCAGCCCCAGCATTTT. Translation gives CASSAGSNQPQHF.

V gene TRBV30 combines with J gene TRBJ2-7, with a possible D match to TRBD2 (7 bases). Between the trimmed V and J ends, which lost 0 bases and 6 bases, there was a span of 12 bases. The CDR3 length is 13 residues. The V gene's germline CDR1 is GTSNPN and CDR2 SVGIG (reference sequence). This chain's CDR3 is CAWSVGGGSEQYF. CDR3 bases: TGTGCCTGGAGTGTAGGGGGGGGGTCCGAGCAGTACTTC.

This chain joins TRBV7-7 and TRBJ2-2; 9 bases match TRBD1. This CDR3 contains 15 residues. The germline V gene has CDR1 SSHAT and CDR2 FNYEAQ (reference sequence). The V gene end was trimmed by 5 bases and the J gene end by 1 base; junction bases not matched to a gene: 2. The CDR3 reads CASSPGQGNTGELFF. CDR3 DNA: TGTGCCAGCAGCCCGGGACAGGGGAACACCGGGGAGCTGTTTTTT.

The rearrangement links TRBV7-8 to TRBJ1-1, with D perhaps matching TRBD1 (5 bases). CDR1 is SGHVS and CDR2 is FQNEAQ in the germline V gene. CDR3 length: 16 residues. V lost 8 bases and J 1 base, leaving 20 bases between the germline ends. The CDR3 region has the DNA TGTGCCAGCGGAGGGGCGATCTTTCGGGGGAACACTGAAGCTTTCTTT. This gives the protein CASGGAIFRGNTEAFF.

The rearrangement uses TRBV7-2 and TRBJ1-1; weak D call: TRBD1 (5 bases). Germline lookup yields CDR1 SGHTA and CDR2 FQGNSA. This CDR3 is built from 16 residues. With 6 bases removed from V and 1 base from J, the gap between germline ends came to 18 bases. CDR3 region: CASRIFRTRENTEAFF. CDR3 bases: TGTGCCAGCAGGATCTTTAGGACACGGGAGAACACTGAAGCTTTCTTT.

This chain connects TRBV2 to TRBJ1-1; tentatively, D is TRBD1 (5 bases). CDR3 size: 14 residues. V was trimmed by 6 bases and J by 2 bases, leaving 13 bases between them. From germline, CDR1 is SNHLY and CDR2 FYNNEI. CDR3 region: CASRAYGANTEAFF. CDR3 DNA: TGTGCCAGCAGGGCGTACGGGGCTAACACTGAAGCTTTCTTT. The variable domain in full, with the rest retrieved from reference TRBV2 and TRBJ1-1, is EPEVTQTPSHQVTQMGQEVILRCVPISNHLYFYWYRQILGQKVEFLVSFYNNEISEKSEIFDDQFSVERPDGSNFTLKIRSTKLEDSAMYFCASRAYGANTEAFFGQGTRLTVV.

The V call is TRBV18, the J call TRBJ1-4; D gene unclear. Germline assignment: CDR1 KGHSH and CDR2 LQKENI. This CDR3 contains 12 residues. V gave up 5 bases and J gave up 3 bases, with 4 bases separating them. CDR3 amino acids: CASSEANEKLFF. For the CDR3, the DNA is TGTGCCAGCTCAGAGGCTAATGAAAAACTGTTTTTT. Complete variable domain (other parts from reference TRBV18 and TRBJ1-4): NAGVMQNPRHLVRRRGQEARLRCSPMKGHSHVYWYRQLPEEGLKFMVYLQKENIIDESGMPKERFSAEFPKEGPSILRIQQVVRGDSAAYFCASSEANEKLFFGSGTQLSVL.

The chain uses TRBV12-5 and TRBJ2-5; 8 bases fit TRBD1. Germline CDR1 LGHNT, CDR2 FRNRAP. J lost 4 bases, V lost 6 bases, and 4 bases had no gene match. The CDR3 loop spans 13 amino acids. In nucleotides, the CDR3 is TGTGCTAGTGGATTGACAGGGGTAGAGACCCAGTACTTC. This encodes CASGLTGVETQYF.

The chain carries TRBV6-1 and TRBJ1-6; perhaps TRBD1 as D (5 bases). The CDR3 has 15 residues. Per germline, CDR1 MNHNS and CDR2 SASEGT. V was pared by 3 bases and J by 6 bases, with 12 bases between. The CDR3 bases are TGTGCCAGCAGTGAGCAACAGGCTATTAATTCACCCCTCCACTTT. Residues: CASSEQQAINSPLHF.

The V gene is TRBV29-1, the J gene TRBJ1-2; D may be TRBD1 (5 bases). V shed 3 bases and J shed 7 bases, with 9 bases lying between them. The germline V gene has CDR1 SQVTM and CDR2 ANQGSEA. The CDR3 is 11 residues long. This CDR3 reads CSVDRVSGYTF. CDR3 coding DNA: TGCAGCGTTGACAGGGTTTCTGGCTACACCTTC.

The rearrangement links TRBV27 to TRBJ2-7, with D possibly being TRBD1 or TRBD2 (6 bases each). Looked up from germline, CDR1 is MNHEY and CDR2 is SMNVEV (reference sequence). V was cut by 9 bases and J by 3 bases, with 15 bases left in between. The CDR3 runs to 13 residues. The CDR3 loop reads CASKGRGGYEQYF. CDR3 bases: TGTGCCAGTAAGGGCAGGGGAGGCTACGAGCAGTACTTC.

The chain uses TRBV27 and TRBJ1-4, with 8 bases matching TRBD1. Per the germline V gene, CDR1 is MNHEY and CDR2 is SMNVEV (reference sequence). This CDR3 has 17 residues. Trimming took 3 bases from V and 3 from J; bases not matched to a gene: 9. CDR3 in DNA: TGTGCCAGCAGTTTGGGATCAGGGGGCGCGGCTAATGAAAAACTGTTTTTT. Translating gives CASSLGSGGAANEKLFF.

The chain employs TRBV11-2 and TRBJ1-5, with TRBD1 identical over 8 bases. V was pared by 4 bases and J by 9 bases, with 8 bases of the junction left unmatched. The CDR3 runs 14 residues. The germline V gene has CDR1 SGHAT and CDR2 FQNNGV. The CDR3 sequence: CASSSGQGGGPQHF. The CDR3 coding sequence is TGTGCCAGCAGCTCCGGACAGGGCGGTGGGCCCCAGCATTTT.

The rearrangement joins TRBV10-3 to TRBJ1-1; D is unclear. Germline V gene lookup returns CDR1 ENHRY and CDR2 SYGVKD. The length of the CDR3 is 13 residues. The germline V and J ends were trimmed by 4 bases and 1 base, with 7 bases remaining between them. In nucleotides, the CDR3 is TGTGCCATCAGTGTGAGGGAGAACACTGAAGCTTTCTTT. Encoded protein: CAISVRENTEAFF.

Written as DNA, the CDR3 is TGTGCCAGCAGCCAAGATTCGGGGACAGATACGCAGTATTTT. Translation gives CASSQDSGTDTQYF. The chain carries TRBV14 and TRBJ2-3, with D possibly TRBD2 on 5 matching bases. V gave up 0 bases and J gave up 3 bases, with 7 bases separating them. Per germline, CDR1 SGHDN and CDR2 FVKESK. This CDR3 comprises 14 residues.

This clone was seen only once. This chain uses TRBV11-2 with TRBJ2-7; 8 bases fit TRBD1. Germline-derived CDR1 and CDR2 are SGHAT and FQNNGV. This CDR3 has 15 amino acids. V trimming: 5 bases; J trimming: 6 bases; junction bases outside the gene matches: 12. Here the CDR3 reads CASSPRTGTPVEQYF. The CDR3 nucleotides are TGTGCCAGCAGCCCCAGGACAGGGACCCCAGTCGAGCAGTACTTC. The full variable domain, its missing parts supplied by reference TRBV11-2 and TRBJ2-7, is EAGVAQSPRYKIIEKRQSVAFWCNPISGHATLYWYQQILGQGPKLLIQFQNNGVVDDSQLPKDRFSAERLKGVDSTLKIQPAKLEDSAVYLCASSPRTGTPVEQYFGPGTRLTVT.

This rearrangement joins TRBV19 to TRBJ1-2; TRBD1 matches 7 bases. This CDR3 spans 15 amino acids. V lost 8 bases and J lost 1; bases outside the gene matches: 10. Looked up from germline, CDR1 is LNHDA and CDR2 is SQIVND (reference sequence). The CDR3 sequence: CASEGRDRLNYGYTF. CDR3 in DNA: TGTGCCAGTGAAGGCCGGGACAGACTTAACTATGGCTACACCTTC. Together with reference TRBV19 and TRBJ1-2, the CDR3 gives the full variable domain: DGGITQSPKYLFRKEGQNVTLSCEQNLNHDAMYWYRQDPGQGLRLIYYSQIVNDFQKGDIAEGYSVSREKKESFPLTVTSAQKNPTAFYLCASEGRDRLNYGYTFGSGTRLTVV.